Below, 10 T cell receptor beta chains from the same sample are listed, as sequenced in a study of a mutant IDH1 vaccine in newly diagnosed glioma. The data were produced by immunoSEQ multiplex PCR, yet TCRdb's version contains in-frame clones alone and is incomplete. This sample yields 65,000 or so clones, of which around 83% are seen a single time; less than 5% belongs to the top ten. Antigen specificity for these receptors is unknown. As for time point: week 23, last vaccination. The content of each vaccine dose was 300 ug of mutant IDH1 20-mer peptide, and topical imiquimod accompanied it. The material sequenced was PBMCs, taken from a glioma patient whose treatment included an IDH1 peptide vaccine. The receptor source for this set is a man aged 25 to 45 with glioma.

The chain employs TRBV2 and TRBJ1-1, with 8 bases lining up with TRBD1. The CDR3 extends over 13 amino acids. CDR1 SNHLY and CDR2 FYNNEI come from the germline V gene. The J segment lost 3 bases and the V segment lost 7 bases, leaving 4 bases of the junction unmatched. The CDR3 region is CASTGQGYTEAFF. For the CDR3, the DNA is TGTGCCAGCACAGGACAGGGCTACACTGAAGCTTTCTTT.

The V call is TRBV18, the J call TRBJ2-3; 12 bases are shared with TRBD1. The germline gives CDR1 KGHSH, CDR2 LQKENI. Trimming removed 8 bases from V and 2 bases from J; junction bases left unmatched: 8. There are 16 residues in the CDR3. The CDR3 sequence: CASRGTGGFNTDTQYF. The CDR3 DNA follows: TGTGCCAGCCGAGGGACAGGGGGCTTCAACACAGATACGCAGTATTTT.

This clone was detected only once. This chain joins TRBV6-6 and TRBJ1-2; 7 bases match TRBD1. This CDR3 has 16 residues. J was trimmed by 4 bases and V by 5 bases; bases with no gene match: 13. Per the germline V gene, CDR1 is MNHNY and CDR2 is SVGAGI (reference sequence). The CDR3 region has the DNA TGTGCCAGCAGTCCTGACAGGGTTGCTGGGGGCTATGGCTACACCTTC. It translates to CASSPDRVAGGYGYTF.

The V and J genes are TRBV29-1 and TRBJ1-5; 7 nucleotides agree with TRBD1. J gave up 3 bases and V 6 bases, and 5 bases lay outside the gene matches. Germline-derived CDR1 and CDR2 are SQVTM and ANQGSEA. The CDR3 has 13 amino acids. Here the CDR3 DNA reads TGCAGCGTCCGGACAGGCGACAATCAGCCCCAGCATTTT. It is translated as CSVRTGDNQPQHF.

The chain joins TRBV11-3 to TRBJ1-1, with D perhaps TRBD1 (6 bases). The CDR3 is 15 amino acids. V shed 2 bases and J shed 0 bases, with 10 bases lying between them. The germline V gene encodes CDR1 SGHNT and CDR2 YENEEA. The CDR3 loop is CASSLSGGVNTEAFF. The CDR3, as DNA: TGTGCCAGCAGCTTATCCGGGGGCGTGAACACTGAAGCTTTCTTT.

This chain joins TRBV5-1 and TRBJ1-1; 9 bases match TRBD1. There are 15 residues in the CDR3. Germline V lookup: CDR1 SGHRS, CDR2 YFSETQ. Trimming removed 2 bases from V and 5 bases from J; junction bases left unmatched: 7. In DNA form, the CDR3 reads TGCGCCAGCAGCTTCCGGACAGGGGAGGGGACTGAAGCTTTCTTT. Protein: CASSFRTGEGTEAFF.

CDR3 nucleotides: TGTGCCAGCATGGCGACAGGGCTTAACTTTCTGCGCTCTGGAAACACCATATATTTT. Its translation: CASMATGLNFLRSGNTIYF. V usage is TRBV2 and J usage is TRBJ1-3; 7 bases agree with TRBD1. Germline CDR1 SNHLY, CDR2 FYNNEI. The CDR3 covers 19 residues. Unmatched junction bases numbered 18, after V lost 7 bases and J lost 0 bases.

This clone appeared a few times. For the CDR3, the DNA is TGTGCTAGTGGTTTGGTAGAATTGCCCAACACTGAAGCTTTCTTT. Amino acid sequence: CASGLVELPNTEAFF. The chain joins TRBV12-5 to TRBJ1-1; unclear D gene. The ends were cut back, 0 bases at V and 2 bases at J, with 10 bases in the middle. The CDR3 has 15 residues. CDR1 and CDR2 from the germline V gene are LGHNT and FRNRAP.

This sequence joins TRBV11-2 and TRBJ2-7, with TRBD1 matching 8 bases. J gave up 0 bases and V 5 bases, and 3 bases lay outside the gene matches. Germline V gene lookup returns CDR1 SGHAT and CDR2 FQNNGV. This CDR3 has 14 residues. In nucleotides, the CDR3 is TGTGCCAGCAGCGTCACAGGGGGCTCCTACGAGCAGTACTTC. As protein: CASSVTGGSYEQYF.

V and J are TRBV2 and TRBJ2-7; a weak D match, TRBD1 (6 bases). The germline CDR1 and CDR2 sequences are SNHLY and FYNNEI. With 11 bases removed from V and 7 bases from J, the gap between germline ends came to 18 bases. The CDR3 totals 12 residues. The CDR3 DNA is TGTGCCGGGGGACAAGCCCTAGGGGAGCAGTACTTC. This translates into CAGGQALGEQYF.